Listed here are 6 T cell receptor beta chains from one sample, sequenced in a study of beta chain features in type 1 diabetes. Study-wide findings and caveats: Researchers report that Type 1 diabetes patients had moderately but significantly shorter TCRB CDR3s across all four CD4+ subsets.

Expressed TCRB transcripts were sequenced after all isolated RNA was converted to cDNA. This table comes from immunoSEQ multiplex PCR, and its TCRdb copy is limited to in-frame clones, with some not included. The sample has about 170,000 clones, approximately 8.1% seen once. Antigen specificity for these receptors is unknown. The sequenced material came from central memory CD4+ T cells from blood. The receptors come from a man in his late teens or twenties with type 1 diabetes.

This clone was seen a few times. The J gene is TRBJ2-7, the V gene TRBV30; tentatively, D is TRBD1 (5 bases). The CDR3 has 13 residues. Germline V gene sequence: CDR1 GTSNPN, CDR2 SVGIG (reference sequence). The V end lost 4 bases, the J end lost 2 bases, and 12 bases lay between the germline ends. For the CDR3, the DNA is TGTGCCTGGAATAAGGACACCCCCTACGAGCAGTACTTC. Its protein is CAWNKDTPYEQYF.

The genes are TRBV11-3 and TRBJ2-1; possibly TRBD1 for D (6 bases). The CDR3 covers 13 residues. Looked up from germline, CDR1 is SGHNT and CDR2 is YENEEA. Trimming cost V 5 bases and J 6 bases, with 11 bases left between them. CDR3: CASSNKGGNEQFF. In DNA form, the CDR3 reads TGTGCCAGCAGCAATAAAGGGGGCAATGAGCAGTTCTTC.

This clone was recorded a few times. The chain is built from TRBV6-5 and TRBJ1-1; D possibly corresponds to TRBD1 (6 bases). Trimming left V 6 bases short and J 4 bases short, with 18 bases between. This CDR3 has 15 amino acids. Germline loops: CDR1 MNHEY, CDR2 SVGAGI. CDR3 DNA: TGTGCCAGCAGCCCTCGGCCGACAGGCGTCACTGAAGCTTTCTTT. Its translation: CASSPRPTGVTEAFF.

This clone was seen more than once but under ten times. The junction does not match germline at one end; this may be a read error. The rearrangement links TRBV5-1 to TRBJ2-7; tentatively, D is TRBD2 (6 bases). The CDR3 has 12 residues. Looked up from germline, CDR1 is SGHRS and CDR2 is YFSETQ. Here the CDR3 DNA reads TGTGCCACGGGGGTTTGGTCCTACGAGCAGTACTTC. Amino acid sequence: CATGVWSYEQYF.

CDR3: CASSPGRVEQFF. The CDR3 DNA sequence: TGTGCCAGTAGCCCTGGGCGCGTTGAGCAGTTCTTC. The gene calls are TRBV19 and TRBJ2-1, with D uncertain. The germline V and J ends were trimmed by 6 bases and 9 bases, with 12 bases remaining between them. Per the germline V gene, CDR1 is LNHDA and CDR2 is SQIVND (reference sequence). The CDR3 is made up of 12 amino acids. Supplemented by reference TRBV19 and TRBJ2-1, the full variable domain reads DGGITQSPKYLFRKEGQNVTLSCEQNLNHDAMYWYRQDPGQGLRLIYYSQIVNDFQKGDIAEGYSVSREKKESFPLTVTSAQKNPTAFYLCASSPGRVEQFFGPGTRLTVL.

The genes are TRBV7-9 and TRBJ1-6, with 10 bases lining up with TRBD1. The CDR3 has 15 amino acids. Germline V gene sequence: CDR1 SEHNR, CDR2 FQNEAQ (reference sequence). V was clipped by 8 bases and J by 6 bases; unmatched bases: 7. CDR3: CASGDRGGGNSPLHF. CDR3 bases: TGTGCCAGCGGGGACAGGGGAGGTGGTAATTCACCCCTCCACTTT.